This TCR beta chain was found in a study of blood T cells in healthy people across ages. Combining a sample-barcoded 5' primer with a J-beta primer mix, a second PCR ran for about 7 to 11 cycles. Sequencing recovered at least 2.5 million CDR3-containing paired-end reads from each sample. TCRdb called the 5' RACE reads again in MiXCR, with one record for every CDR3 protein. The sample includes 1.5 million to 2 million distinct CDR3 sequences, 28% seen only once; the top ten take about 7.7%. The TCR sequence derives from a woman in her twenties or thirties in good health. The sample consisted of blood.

CDR3 bases: TGTGCCAGCAGCCCCCCCGGCCGGCCAGATACGCAGTATTTT. This codes for CASSPPGRPDTQYF. The chain combines TRBV12-3 or TRBV12-4 with TRBJ2-3, with D unclear. Trimming left V 6 bases short and J 4 bases short, with 14 bases between. This CDR3 comprises 14 residues.